The clone carrying this T cell receptor beta chain is termed medium-sized. Its antigen is unknown. Clones were read by immunoSEQ multiplex PCR, and TCRdb kept only the in-frame ones, dropping some. The data hold a few thousand clones, with about 76% observed a single time. This sample is part of a study of STAT5B mutations in CD4+ large granular lymphocyte leukemia. Study-wide points: Roughly 27% of private leukemic clonotypes occurred rarely in other patients' non-leukemic repertoires.

Either unselected PBMC or bead-purified CD4+, CD4+CD8+, CD57+ or CD56+ cells were sequenced. CDR1 is SGHTA and CDR2 is FQGNSA in the germline V gene. The CDR3 extends over 13 amino acids. Trimming left V 5 bases short and J 7 bases short, with 15 bases between. V gene TRBV7-2 combines with J gene TRBJ2-7, with D perhaps assigned TRBD1 or TRBD2 (5 bases each). This TCR was recovered from a man aged 60 to 69 with CD4+ T-cell large granular lymphocyte leukemia. Sequencing was done on a sample of PBMCs. The CDR3 protein is CASSTGPGREQYF. The CDR3 nucleotides read TGTGCCAGCAGCACGGGACCGGGAAGGGAGCAGTACTTC.